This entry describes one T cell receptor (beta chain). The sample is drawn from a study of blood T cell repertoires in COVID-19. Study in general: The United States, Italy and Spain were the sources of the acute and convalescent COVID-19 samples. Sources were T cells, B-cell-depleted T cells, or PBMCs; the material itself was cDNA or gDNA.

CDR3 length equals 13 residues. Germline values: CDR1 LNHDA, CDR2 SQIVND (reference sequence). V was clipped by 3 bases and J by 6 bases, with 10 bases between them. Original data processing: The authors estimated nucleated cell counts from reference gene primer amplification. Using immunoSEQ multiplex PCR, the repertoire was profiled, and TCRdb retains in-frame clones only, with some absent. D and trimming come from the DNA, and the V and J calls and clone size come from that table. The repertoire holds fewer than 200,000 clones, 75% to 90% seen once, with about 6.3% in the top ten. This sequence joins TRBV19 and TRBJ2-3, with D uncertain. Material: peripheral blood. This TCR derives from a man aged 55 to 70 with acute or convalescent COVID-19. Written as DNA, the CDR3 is TGTGCCAGTAGTATCTTGTCACAGGATACGCAGTATTTT. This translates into CASSILSQDTQYF. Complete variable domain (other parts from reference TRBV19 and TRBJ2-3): DGGITQSPKYLFRKEGQNVTLSCEQNLNHDAMYWYRQDPGQGLRLIYYSQIVNDFQKGDIAEGYSVSREKKESFPLTVTSAQKNPTAFYLCASSILSQDTQYFGPGTRLTVL.